The 6 T cell receptor beta chains presented below share a single source sample, sequenced in a study of T cells after yellow fever vaccination. One entry per CDR3 protein, called by TCRdb with MiXCR from the 5' RACE reads. The table lists roughly 500,000 distinct CDR3 sequences, over 15% of them singletons. The sample was PBMCs, taken 15 days after the yellow fever booster vaccination. These receptors were obtained from a man younger than 40 who received the YFV17D yellow fever vaccine.

This clonotype was detected only a few times. The genes are TRBV6-1 and TRBJ2-7, with D uncertain. With 11 bases removed from V and 6 bases from J, the gap between germline ends came to 11 bases. The V gene's germline CDR1 is MNHNS and CDR2 SASEGT. The CDR3 loop spans 10 amino acids. CDR3 amino acids: CACKGIEQYF. The CDR3 bases are TGTGCCTGCAAAGGGATCGAGCAGTACTTC.

This clonotype is a singleton in its sample. The CDR3 nucleotides read TGTGCCTGGAGTAGGCCAGCTCTTTCAACTTATAACACTGAAGCTTTCTTT. As protein: CAWSRPALSTYNTEAFF. J is TRBJ1-1 and V is TRBV30; D call uncertain. V was pared by 2 bases and J by 2 bases, with 21 bases between. The CDR3 consists of 17 residues. Germline V gene data show CDR1 as GTSNPN and CDR2 as SVGIG (reference sequence).

The gene calls are TRBV27 and TRBJ2-7; D is uncertain. V was cut by 1 base and J by 3 bases, with 10 bases left in between. CDR3 length: 14 amino acids. The germline gives CDR1 MNHEY, CDR2 SMNVEV (reference sequence). The CDR3 DNA reads as TGTGCCAGCAGTTTATTGGGCAGGATCTACGAGCAGTACTTC. Amino acid sequence: CASSLLGRIYEQYF.

This CDR3 is CSARVTGRGANTEAFF. The CDR3 coding sequence is TGCAGTGCTAGAGTAACAGGGCGAGGGGCCAACACTGAAGCTTTCTTT. The J gene is TRBJ1-1, the V gene TRBV20-1, with D possibly matching TRBD1 (6 bases). CDR1 is DFQATT and CDR2 is SNEGSKA in the germline V gene (reference sequence). V was pared by 1 base and J by 2 bases, with 17 bases between. The CDR3 totals 16 residues.

The chain carries TRBV5-1 and TRBJ2-1, with 9 bases identical to TRBD1. V lost 4 bases, J lost 13 bases, and 12 bases stayed unmatched. CDR3 length equals 14 residues. The germline V gene has CDR1 SGHRS and CDR2 YFSETQ. This CDR3 is CASSAGTGQSTQFF. The DNA of the CDR3 is TGCGCCAGCAGCGCCGGGACAGGGCAGAGTACCCAGTTCTTC. The variable domain in full, with the rest retrieved from reference TRBV5-1 and TRBJ2-1, is KAGVTQTPRYLIKTRGQQVTLSCSPISGHRSVSWYQQTPGQGLQFLFEYFSETQRNKGNFPGRFSGRQFSNSRSEMNVSTLELGDSALYLCASSAGTGQSTQFFGPGTRLTVL.

The chain combines TRBV20-1 with TRBJ1-5, with D unresolved. Germline V lookup: CDR1 DFQATT, CDR2 SNEGSKA (reference sequence). The CDR3 extends over 15 amino acids. V lost 0 bases and J 4 bases, leaving 13 bases between the germline ends. Here the CDR3 DNA reads TGCAGTGCTAGAGATGGGAAGGGAGGTAATCAGCCCCAGCATTTT. As protein: CSARDGKGGNQPQHF.